The 15 T cell receptor beta chains below all came from one sample that was sequenced in a study of T cells in Graves' hyperthyroidism and ophthalmopathy. The TCR beta CDR3 regions underwent amplification using RNA transcripts as the source. The study used the HTBI primer set for a first-round RT-PCR of the TCR CDR3. TCRdb independently ran MiXCR on the multiplex PCR reads; one entry per CDR3 protein. Among 800,000 or so distinct CDR3 sequences, 38% were seen once, and the ten largest hold 7.5% to 9.5%. What was sequenced was blood. These receptors were obtained from a man aged 18 to 29 with Graves' hyperthyroidism.

This clonotype appeared a few times. V and J are TRBV5-1 and TRBJ2-5; D not certain. Trimming cost V 0 bases and J 4 bases, with 10 bases left between them. Germline CDR1 and CDR2: SGHRS and YFSETQ. This CDR3 is built from 14 residues. The CDR3 here is CASSLGSAGETQYF. CDR3 DNA sequence: TGCGCCAGCAGCTTGGGCTCAGCAGGAGAGACCCAGTACTTC.

There are a few counts of this clonotype. This sequence joins TRBV20-1 and TRBJ2-3, with 13 bases fitting TRBD2. With V trimmed by 5 bases and J by 6 bases, 14 bases remained unmatched. This CDR3 is 17 amino acids long. Germline lookup yields CDR1 DFQATT and CDR2 SNEGSKA (reference sequence). The CDR3 sequence is CSALPGLAGLRADTQYF. The CDR3 region has the DNA TGCAGTGCTCTCCCGGGACTAGCGGGACTGCGTGCGGATACGCAGTATTTT.

The genes are TRBV2 and TRBJ1-6, with D tentatively TRBD1 (5 bases). CDR1 and CDR2 (germline): SNHLY, FYNNEI. This CDR3 is 18 amino acids long. V lost 8 bases to trimming and J lost 7 bases, with 27 bases between them. CDR3: CASSPYLGADRTNSPLHF. The CDR3 DNA is TGTGCCAGCTCACCCTACCTTGGGGCGGACCGCACAAATTCACCCCTCCACTTT.

This clonotype was seen just once. Being one base from a much bigger clone, this may be a read error. V and J are TRBV25-1 and TRBJ2-2, with D perhaps TRBD1 or TRBD2 (6 bases each). The CDR3 spans 16 residues. The V gene's germline CDR1 is MGHDK and CDR2 SYGVNS. Here the CDR3 reads CTSSGGGPLMAGELFF. The DNA for the CDR3 is TGTACCAGCAGTGGAGGGGGACCCCTCATGGCCGGGGAGCTGTTTTTT. Filled out from reference TRBV25-1 and TRBJ2-2, the complete variable domain reads EADIYQTPRYLVIGTGKKITLECSQTMGHDKMYWYQQDPGMELHLIHYSYGVNSTEKGDLSSESTVSRIRTEHFPLTLESARPSHTSQYLCTSSGGGPLMAGELFFGEGSRLTVL.

This clonotype was found a few times. The CDR3 protein is CASSLASSTGNEKLFF. The DNA of the CDR3 is TGCGCCAGCAGCTTGGCATCTTCGACAGGGAATGAAAAACTGTTTTTT. The genes are TRBV5-1 and TRBJ1-4; 7 bases are a match to TRBD1. With V trimmed by 0 bases and J by 5 bases, 7 bases remained unmatched. The V gene's germline CDR1 is SGHRS and CDR2 YFSETQ. The CDR3 length is 16 residues.

This clonotype was detected only a few times. The rearrangement links TRBV5-8 to TRBJ1-2; no clear D gene. The ends were cut back, 2 bases at V and 2 bases at J, with 13 bases in the middle. The germline CDR1 and CDR2 sequences are SGHTS and YDEGEE. The CDR3 has 15 amino acids. The CDR3 loop is CASSFMDRENYGYTF. The CDR3 nucleotides read TGTGCCAGCAGCTTTATGGATCGGGAGAACTATGGCTACACCTTC. The full variable domain, completed using reference TRBV5-8 and TRBJ1-2, is EAGVTQSPTHLIKTRGQQATLRCSPISGHTSVYWYQQALGLGLQFLLWYDEGEERNRGNFPPRFSGRQFPNYSSELNVNALELEDSALYLCASSFMDRENYGYTFGSGTRLTVV.

This clonotype has at least ten counts. This chain connects TRBV12-3 or TRBV12-4 to TRBJ1-6; D not resolved. V shed 3 bases and J shed 7 bases, with 4 bases lying between them. CDR3 length: 12 residues. The DNA for the CDR3 is TGTGCCAGCAGTTTTTCCAATTCACCCCTCCACTTT. Protein sequence: CASSFSNSPLHF.

The V call is TRBV29-1, the J call TRBJ1-1, with TRBD1 identical over 8 bases. After removal of 6 bases from V and 0 bases from J, the junction contained 3 bases not matched to a gene. The germline gives CDR1 SQVTM, CDR2 ANQGSEA. This CDR3 is 13 amino acids long. CDR3 residues: CSVDRELNTEAFF. The CDR3 DNA is TGCAGCGTGGACAGGGAGCTGAACACTGAAGCTTTCTTT.

The genes are TRBV9 and TRBJ2-2; D uncertain. V gave up 0 bases and J gave up 1 base, with 7 bases separating them. The length of the CDR3 is 15 residues. In germline, CDR1 is SGDLS, CDR2 YYNGEE. As DNA, the CDR3 is TGTGCCAGCAGCGTAGCTTACGGGAACACCGGGGAGCTGTTTTTT. It yields the protein CASSVAYGNTGELFF.

The rearrangement joins TRBV25-1 to TRBJ2-5; 12 bases fit TRBD2. CDR3 size: 16 residues. From germline, CDR1 is MGHDK and CDR2 SYGVNS. V dropped 4 bases and J dropped 5; count of bases not matched to a gene: 8. The CDR3 DNA sequence: TGTGCCAGCAGTGCTATCACTAGCGGGAGGTGGGAGACCCAGTACTTC. Encoded protein: CASSAITSGRWETQYF.

The chain links TRBV7-2 to TRBJ1-1, with D tentatively TRBD1 (5 bases). CDR3 length equals 17 residues. V gave up 2 bases and J gave up 5 bases, with 21 bases separating them. Germline values: CDR1 SGHTA, CDR2 FQGNSA. The CDR3 reads CASSLRSPPGTSTEAFF. CDR3 nucleotide sequence: TGTGCCAGCAGCTTACGGTCCCCTCCCGGGACCTCAACTGAAGCTTTCTTT.

This clonotype showed up many times. V and J are TRBV7-6 and TRBJ2-7; 8 nucleotides align to TRBD1. The CDR3 length is 14 residues. The V gene end was trimmed by 5 bases and the J gene end by 2 bases; junction bases not matched to a gene: 5. CDR1 SGHVS and CDR2 FNYEAQ come from the germline V gene. The CDR3, as DNA: TGTGCCAGCAGCATCCGACAGGGGACCTACGAGCAGTACTTC. It yields the protein CASSIRQGTYEQYF.

The V gene is TRBV20-1, the J gene TRBJ1-5, with D tentatively TRBD1 (5 bases). CDR3 length: 16 amino acids. Germline V gene sequence: CDR1 DFQATT, CDR2 SNEGSKA (reference sequence). V was pared by 6 bases and J by 7 bases, with 25 bases between. DNA of the CDR3: TGCAGTGCCAGCAGCCAAGGCCGCGGGACGAGGCAGCCCCAGCATTTT. Protein: CSASSQGRGTRQPQHF.

The chain has TRBV3-1 and TRBJ1-2; D is ambiguous. The V end was cut by 5 bases, the J end by 14 bases, with 15 bases between. Germline V gene data show CDR1 as LGHDT and CDR2 as YNNKEL (reference sequence). The CDR3 runs to 11 residues. The CDR3 DNA reads as TGTGCCAGCAGCACATTGACGAGCCAGACCTTC. Protein sequence: CASSTLTSQTF. Drawing the rest from reference TRBV3-1 and TRBJ1-2, the complete variable domain is DTAVSQTPKYLVTQMGNDKSIKCEQNLGHDTMYWYKQDSKKFLKIMFSYNNKELIINETVPNRFSPKSPDKAHLNLHINSLELGDSAVYFCASSTLTSQTFGSGTRLTVV.

Notes on this clonotype: This may stem from a read error, because a much larger clone lies one nucleotide away. The V call is TRBV20-1, the J call TRBJ1-1; a possible D gene is TRBD1 (5 bases). This CDR3 is built from 12 residues. Germline loops: CDR1 DFQATT, CDR2 SNEGSKA (reference sequence). V was trimmed by 0 bases and J by 10 bases, leaving 12 bases between them. Here the CDR3 reads CSARDLTDGAFF. The DNA of the CDR3 is TGCAGTGCTAGAGATCTGACAGACGGAGCTTTCTTT.